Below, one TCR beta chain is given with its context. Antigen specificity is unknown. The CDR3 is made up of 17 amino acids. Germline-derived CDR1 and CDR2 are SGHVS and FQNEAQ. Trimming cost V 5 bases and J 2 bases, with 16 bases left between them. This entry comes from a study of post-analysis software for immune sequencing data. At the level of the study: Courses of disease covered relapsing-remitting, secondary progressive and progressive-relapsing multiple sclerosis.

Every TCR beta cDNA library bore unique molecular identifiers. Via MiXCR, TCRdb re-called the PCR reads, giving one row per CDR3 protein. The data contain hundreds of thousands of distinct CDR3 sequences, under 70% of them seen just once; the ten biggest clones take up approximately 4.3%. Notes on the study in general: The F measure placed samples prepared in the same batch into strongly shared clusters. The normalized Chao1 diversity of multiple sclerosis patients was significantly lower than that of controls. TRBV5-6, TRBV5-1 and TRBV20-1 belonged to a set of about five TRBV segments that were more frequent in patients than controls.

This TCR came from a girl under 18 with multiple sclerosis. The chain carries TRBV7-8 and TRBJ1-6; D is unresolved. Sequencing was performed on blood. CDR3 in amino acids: CASSPRGGSAYNSPLHF. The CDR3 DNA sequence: TGTGCCAGCAGCCCCCGTGGAGGGAGCGCCTATAATTCACCCCTCCACTTT.